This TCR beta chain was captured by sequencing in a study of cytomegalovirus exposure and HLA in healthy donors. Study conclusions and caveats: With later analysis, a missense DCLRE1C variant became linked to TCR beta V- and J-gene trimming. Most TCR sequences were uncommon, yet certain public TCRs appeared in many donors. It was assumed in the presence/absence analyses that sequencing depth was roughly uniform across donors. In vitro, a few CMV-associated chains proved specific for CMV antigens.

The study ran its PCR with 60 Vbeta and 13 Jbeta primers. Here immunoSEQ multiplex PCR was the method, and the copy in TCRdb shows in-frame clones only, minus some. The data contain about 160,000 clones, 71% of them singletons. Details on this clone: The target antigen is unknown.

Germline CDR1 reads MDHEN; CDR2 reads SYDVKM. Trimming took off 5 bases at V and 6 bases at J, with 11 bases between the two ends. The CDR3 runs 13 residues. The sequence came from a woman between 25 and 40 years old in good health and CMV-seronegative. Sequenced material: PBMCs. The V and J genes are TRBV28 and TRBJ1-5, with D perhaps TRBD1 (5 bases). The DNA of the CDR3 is TGTGCCAGCAGTCCCGGGACTGTTCAGCCCCAGCATTTT. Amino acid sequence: CASSPGTVQPQHF.